The TCR beta chain under discussion was sequenced for a study of radiation and T cells in renal cell carcinoma. Turning to the study itself: Nephrectomy followed 15 Gy stereotactic body radiation by 4 weeks.

Trimming cost V 3 bases and J 0 bases, with 16 bases left between them. CDR1 is SGHDT and CDR2 is YYEEEE in the germline V gene. The CDR3 consists of 16 residues. In regard to this clone: Its matching antigen is unknown.

The protocol was immunoSEQ multiplex PCR, while the TCRdb copy is restricted to in-frame clones and leaves out a portion. The table lists about 140,000 clones, 70% to 90% of them singletons, with around 21% in the top ten. Findings and limits, study-wide: In blood, top tumor clones expanded by 2 weeks, shrinking by 4.

Stated time point: baseline pretreatment blood. Treatment here: 15 Gy SBRT to primary tumor, nephrectomy 4 weeks later. This renal cell carcinoma was of the clear cell type. The source was blood, collected from a patient whose treatment included radiotherapy and nephrectomy. This clonotype originated in a woman between 50 and 59 years old with renal cell carcinoma. The rearrangement links TRBV5-6 to TRBJ2-7; D is tentatively TRBD1 or TRBD2 (6 bases each). CDR3 in amino acids: CASSSSGAGSSYEQYF. The CDR3 region has the DNA TGTGCCAGCAGCTCCTCGGGGGCAGGAAGCTCCTACGAGCAGTACTTC.